This TCR beta chain was profiled in a study of blood T cell repertoires in COVID-19 (dated by TCRdb to between 2020 and 2021). About the full investigation: Collaborator samples came from the United States, Italy and Spain and covered acute and convalescent phases of COVID-19. The prospective study material was composed of cDNA or gDNA derived from T cells, B-cell-depleted T cells, or PBMCs. Deeply sampled blood TCRbeta repertoires from subjects exposed to, actively infected with, or recovered from COVID-19 were included in the dataset. A freely available public database, intended as a resource for researchers studying the immune response to SARS-CoV-2, is where the repertoires were released. Samples were obtained from the ongoing ImmuneRACE study (first 160 participants) and from some 1,300 subjects provided by 6 global collaborators. A de-identified subject ID, COVID-19 status, age in years and sex were almost always included in the sample metadata. Where available, HLA class I and class II types were taken from metadata supplied by the sample provider and were not determined by assay-based typing. What the work shows at the level of the full study, not this receptor alone: How much clinical and demographic metadata was included differed by source and by participant, and the metadata was provided uncurated.

Measured from the cysteine to the phenylalanine, the CDR3 is 15 residues long. Kept here is only the CDR3 DNA, which spans 45 bases and is read in frame from base 1. V drops 3 bases and J drops 6 bases, leaving 15 bases in between. CDR1 and CDR2, per the germline V gene, are MGHDK and SYGVNS. TCRbeta CDR3 regions were amplified from genomic DNA by means of the immunoSEQ Assay, a bias-controlled multiplex PCR. In the source study's methods: The number of nucleated cells in each sample was estimated by amplification of reference gene primers within the assay. To quantify the absolute abundance of each unique TCRbeta CDR3 rearrangement, sequence reads were collapsed and filtered. For each sample, productive Simpson clonality was calculated as the square root of Simpson's diversity index over productive rearrangements. Not all clones reach the TCRdb copy of this immuneACCESS table, which keeps in-frame sequences only. Checked studies attribute under half of the gap to unresolved V genes and leave the rest unexplained. The DNA was the basis for D and trimming; V, J and clone size are from that table. The sample table holds 100,000 or so clones, of which about 85% were seen once. Together, the top ten hold 4.1% of the sample.

Collaborating institutions collected whole blood in K2EDTA tubes following their own protocols. For TCRbeta analysis, collaborators shipped samples as frozen whole blood, isolated PBMCs, or DNA extracted from either of those sample types. Of note for this clone: Its antigen remains undetermined. No base qualities exist here, and no much larger clone lies one base off it.

The TCR originated in a man between 45 and 60 years old with acute or convalescent COVID-19. The receptor chain draws on TRBV25-1 and TRBJ1-5, and perhaps TRBD1 as D gene, on 5 matching bases. Sample: peripheral blood. The base sequence is TGTGCCAGCAGTGACTCGGCAGGGAGGGGTCAGCCCCAGCATTTT. The encoded protein is CASSDSAGRGQPQHF.